A selection of T cell receptor beta chains follows, all from one sample in a study of cytomegalovirus exposure and HLA in healthy donors. Some clones are missing from TCRdb's copy, which holds only in-frame ones; the method was immunoSEQ multiplex PCR. Among over 200,000 clones, around 90% were seen once, and the ten largest hold around 3.1%. The sample consisted of PBMCs. These TCRs come from a woman between 25 and 40 years old in good health and CMV-seronegative. Each CDR3 is given with its conserved first and last residue. D genes are given only for firm matches.

V: TRBV29-1; D: NA; length: 13; J: TRBJ1-2; CDR3: CSAFIWGIDGYTF; DNA: TGCAGCGCCTTTATATGGGGAATCGATGGCTACACCTTC
V: TRBV29-1; D: NA; length: 15; J: TRBJ2-5; CDR3: CSVEDYRGSLETQYF; DNA: TGCAGCGTTGAAGATTATAGGGGTAGTCTAGAGACCCAGTACTTC
V: TRBV9; D: TRBD1; length: 14; J: TRBJ2-7; CDR3: CASSVSASRGEQYF; DNA: TGTGCCAGCAGCGTATCGGCTAGCAGGGGGGAGCAGTACTTC
V: TRBV14; D: NA; length: 14; J: TRBJ2-5; CDR3: CASSQGGIEETQYF; DNA: TGTGCCAGCAGCCAAGGGGGAATCGAAGAGACCCAGTACTTC
V: TRBV13; D: NA; length: 12; J: TRBJ2-2; CDR3: CASSKGTGELFF; DNA: TGTGCCAGCAGTAAGGGGACCGGGGAGCTGTTTTTT
V: TRBV19; D: TRBD1; length: 14; J: TRBJ1-5; CDR3: CASSVDRGPQPQHF; DNA: TGTGCCAGTAGTGTTGACAGGGGGCCCCAGCCCCAGCATTTT
V: TRBV6-1; D: NA; length: 15; J: TRBJ2-7; CDR3: CASSESPYATYEQYF; DNA: TGTGCCAGCAGTGAATCCCCTTACGCTACCTACGAGCAGTACTTC
V: TRBV2; D: NA; length: 13; J: TRBJ1-1; CDR3: CASNNGVNTEAFF; DNA: TGTGCCAGCAACAACGGGGTGAACACTGAAGCTTTCTTT
V: TRBV19; D: NA; length: 13; J: TRBJ1-1; CDR3: CASSITVSTEAFF; DNA: TGTGCCAGTAGTATTACAGTGTCTACTGAAGCTTTCTTT
V: TRBV9; D: NA; length: 13; J: TRBJ2-7; CDR3: CASSVGPDYEQYF; DNA: TGTGCCAGCAGCGTAGGCCCGGACTACGAGCAGTACTTC
V: TRBV28; D: NA; length: 14; J: TRBJ2-1; CDR3: CASSFGLFKDEQFF; DNA: TGTGCCAGCAGTTTTGGGCTCTTCAAGGATGAGCAGTTCTTC
V: TRBV15; D: NA; length: 14; J: TRBJ1-1; CDR3: CATSTRQTGTEAFF; DNA: TGTGCCACCAGCACGCGACAGACGGGCACTGAAGCTTTCTTT
V: TRBV20-1; D: NA; length: 9; J: TRBJ2-7; CDR3: CSAGVPQVF; DNA: TGCAGTGCTGGGGTCCCCCAGGTCTTC
V: TRBV28; D: TRBD2; length: 14; J: TRBJ2-7; CDR3: CASQGLAGTYEQYF; DNA: TGTGCCAGCCAGGGACTAGCGGGGACCTACGAGCAGTACTTC
V: TRBV7-9; D: TRBD2; length: 16; J: TRBJ2-7; CDR3: CASSLLTSGPTYEQYF; DNA: TGTGCCAGCAGCTTACTCACTAGCGGGCCTACCTACGAGCAGTACTTC